These 9 T cell receptor beta chains share one sample of origin, sequenced in a study of human T cells and chemical hapten exposure. Described time point: patch test 2, 6 weeks after DPC sensitization. As for treatment: therapeutic diphenylcyclopropenone sensitization with weekly scalp DPC. TCRdb used MiXCR to reprocess the RACE reads, holding one entry per CDR3 protein. The table lists roughly 84,000 distinct CDR3 sequences, 8% to 13% of them singletons. The sample consisted of whole blood, taken in connection with sensitization to the hapten diphenylcyclopropenone (DPC). The receptor set was obtained from a woman aged 45-59 years with alopecia areata. Some clones in this sample may be carry-over from other donors' samples.

The sample holds a few counts of this clonotype. The chain employs TRBV6-6 and TRBJ2-2, with a possible D match to TRBD2 (5 bases). The CDR3 has 14 amino acids. Looked up from germline, CDR1 is MNHNY and CDR2 is SVGAGI (reference sequence). V dropped 1 base and J dropped 7 bases, with 10 bases sitting between them. CDR3 coding DNA: TGTGCCAGCAGTTACTTAACGGGAAGCGGGGAGCTGTTTTTT. Encoded protein: CASSYLTGSGELFF.

This clonotype was recorded at least ten times. This chain uses TRBV6-5 with TRBJ1-4; D call uncertain. Germline V gene data show CDR1 as MNHEY and CDR2 as SVGAGI. V was cut by 6 bases and J by 3 bases, with 11 bases left in between. The CDR3 covers 14 residues. The CDR3 loop reads CASRTVSSNEKLFF. In DNA, the CDR3 is TGTGCCAGCAGAACAGTATCGTCTAATGAAAAACTGTTTTTT.

The chain joins TRBV5-1 to TRBJ2-1; 8 bases are shared with TRBD1. The CDR3 runs to 15 residues. The germline CDR1 and CDR2 sequences are SGHRS and YFSETQ. With V trimmed by 4 bases and J by 7 bases, 10 bases remained unmatched. The CDR3 DNA sequence: TGCGCCAGCAGCCCGGACAGGGTGTGGGGGAATGAGCAGTTCTTC. It specifies CASSPDRVWGNEQFF.

This clonotype was detected many times. The J gene is TRBJ2-7, the V gene TRBV7-2; tentatively, D is TRBD2 (5 bases). This CDR3 has 15 amino acids. The V gene's germline CDR1 is SGHTA and CDR2 FQGNSA. V shed 2 bases and J shed 0 bases, with 11 bases lying between them. The CDR3 region has the DNA TGTGCCAGCAGCTTAATTGAAGGGAGCTCCTACGAGCAGTACTTC. It is translated as CASSLIEGSSYEQYF.

The table lists this clonotype with many counts. The gene calls are TRBV10-2 and TRBJ2-4; D call uncertain. Between the trimmed V and J ends, which lost 6 bases and 1 base, there was a span of 16 bases. The V gene's germline CDR1 is WSHSY and CDR2 SAAADI. The CDR3 spans 16 residues. CDR3 sequence (DNA): TGCGCCAGCAGGGCGACTCCTGATGAGGCCAAAAACATTCAGTACTTC. Translating it yields CASRATPDEAKNIQYF.

The J gene is TRBJ2-7, the V gene TRBV14; TRBD2 agrees at 9 bases. The germline CDR1 and CDR2 sequences are SGHDN and FVKESK. This CDR3 region has 16 residues. Unmatched junction bases numbered 13, after V lost 8 bases and J lost 2 bases. CDR3 region: CASARSRGGSTYEQYF. Here the CDR3 DNA reads TGTGCCAGCGCCCGCTCGCGGGGGGGTTCTACCTACGAGCAGTACTTC.

At least ten counts were recorded for this clonotype. The chain has TRBV28 and TRBJ2-7; D not resolved. This CDR3 comprises 12 residues. The germline V and J ends were trimmed by 4 bases and 3 bases, with 7 bases remaining between them. The germline V gene encodes CDR1 MDHEN and CDR2 SYDVKM. CDR3 DNA sequence: TGTGCCAGCAGTTCCATCATCTACGAGCAGTACTTC. This translates into CASSSIIYEQYF.

The V and J genes are TRBV5-4 and TRBJ2-1, with 8 nucleotides matching TRBD2. V lost 4 bases, J lost 7 bases, and 10 bases stayed unmatched. The CDR3 has 15 amino acids. Germline CDR1 reads SGHNT; CDR2 reads YYREEE (reference sequence). The CDR3 sequence is CASSPIAGSQNEQFF. As DNA, the CDR3 is TGTGCCAGCAGCCCAATAGCGGGATCGCAGAATGAGCAGTTCTTC.

This rearrangement joins TRBV27 to TRBJ2-7, with 9 bases lining up with TRBD1. The trim removed 7 bases at V and 2 bases at J, leaving 3 bases unmatched. This CDR3 region has 13 residues. Per the germline V gene, CDR1 is MNHEY and CDR2 is SMNVEV (reference sequence). CDR3 DNA: TGTGCCAGCACAAGACAGGGGGCCTACGAGCAGTACTTC. Translation: CASTRQGAYEQYF.